The 26 T cell receptor beta chains in this list originate from one sample, sequenced in a study of PD-1 blockade in classical Hodgkin lymphoma. The data were produced by immunoSEQ multiplex PCR, yet TCRdb's version contains in-frame clones alone and is incomplete. The table has about 25,000 clones, about 80% seen once; the top ten hold roughly 8%. All patients experienced relapse after autologous stem cell transplantation, and brentuximab vedotin exposure was variable. The sample consisted of peripheral blood mononuclear cells (PBMCs), taken before the second cycle of nivolumab. Receptors were obtained from a human donor with classical Hodgkin lymphoma.

The chain combines TRBV28 with TRBJ2-5; D unclear. Trimming stripped 2 bases from V and 12 bases from J, with 13 bases between. Germline CDR1 is MDHEN and CDR2 is SYDVKM. There are 12 residues in the CDR3. The CDR3 reads CASSLSVREKYF. The CDR3 DNA follows: TGTGCCAGCAGTTTAAGCGTCCGCGAGAAGTACTTC.

V gene TRBV18 combines with J gene TRBJ1-1, with D unresolved. Trimming took 6 bases from V and 3 from J, leaving 11 bases between them. This CDR3 region has 13 residues. CDR1 and CDR2 from the germline V gene are KGHSH and LQKENI. The CDR3 DNA sequence: TGTGCCAGCTCGCTCGCATGGGACACTGAAGCTTTCTTT. Residues: CASSLAWDTEAFF.

This clone was seen a few times. The rearrangement uses TRBV7-2 and TRBJ2-1; D is unresolved. CDR1 is SGHTA and CDR2 is FQGNSA in the germline V gene. CDR3 length: 16 residues. Trimming removed 5 bases at V and 0 bases at J, with 14 bases between. The CDR3 sequence: CASSAANRPSYNEQFF. The CDR3 DNA reads as TGTGCCAGCAGCGCCGCGAATCGGCCCTCCTACAATGAGCAGTTCTTC.

This rearrangement joins TRBV4-1 to TRBJ1-5; D call uncertain. V was clipped by 2 bases and J by 4 bases, with 15 bases between them. From germline, CDR1 is MGHRA and CDR2 YSYEKL. The CDR3 has 16 amino acids. CDR3 in amino acids: CASSQHQRPLNQPQHF. The DNA of the CDR3 is TGCGCCAGCAGCCAACACCAGCGGCCTTTAAATCAGCCCCAGCATTTT.

This chain joins TRBV6-4 and TRBJ1-3; a possible D gene is TRBD1 (6 bases). Germline CDR1 MRHNA, CDR2 SNTAGT. The V gene lost 4 bases and the J gene lost 0 bases, with 16 bases spanning the gap. The CDR3 length is 17 residues. CDR3 amino acids: CASSGPRQVVSGNTIYF. The CDR3, as DNA: TGTGCCAGCAGTGGACCGAGACAGGTTGTCTCTGGAAACACCATATATTTT.

The chain couples TRBV28 to TRBJ2-7; maybe TRBD1 (5 bases). Trimming removed 3 bases at V and 1 base at J, with 16 bases between. Germline V gene lookup returns CDR1 MDHEN and CDR2 SYDVKM. This CDR3 has 16 residues. The CDR3 region is CASSFPLGAGSYEQYF. The CDR3 DNA follows: TGTGCCAGCAGTTTCCCTTTAGGGGCAGGGTCCTACGAGCAGTACTTC.

This clone has a handful of counts. The chain combines TRBV7-9 with TRBJ2-5, with TRBD1 identical over 8 bases. Per the germline V gene, CDR1 is SEHNR and CDR2 is FQNEAQ (reference sequence). The CDR3 covers 16 residues. V lost 5 bases, J lost 5 bases, and 13 bases stayed unmatched. CDR3 sequence: CASSNRGQGAGETQYF. CDR3 bases: TGTGCCAGCAGCAATCGAGGGCAGGGGGCTGGGGAGACCCAGTACTTC.

This clone was observed a handful of times. V usage is TRBV20-1 and J usage is TRBJ1-2; D is undetermined. The CDR3 totals 11 residues. The V gene's germline CDR1 is DFQATT and CDR2 SNEGSKA (reference sequence). V lost 0 bases and J 5 bases, leaving 4 bases between the germline ends. For the CDR3, the DNA is TGCAGTGCTAGAGAAGAGTATGGCTACACCTTC. It specifies CSAREEYGYTF.

This clone was detected once. The V gene is TRBV4-3, the J gene TRBJ1-5; the D gene is possibly TRBD1 (5 bases). Per germline, CDR1 LGHNA and CDR2 YSLEER. V gave up 2 bases and J gave up 3 bases, with 17 bases separating them. The CDR3 is 17 residues long. The CDR3 region has the DNA TGCGCCAGCAGCCAATTCCCCTCGGGGGTAAACAATCAGCCCCAGCATTTT. Its protein is CASSQFPSGVNNQPQHF.

This chain connects TRBV11-2 to TRBJ2-1; TRBD2 matches at 7 bases. The CDR3 runs to 18 residues. Germline loops: CDR1 SGHAT, CDR2 FQNNGV. V lost 5 bases and J lost 0; bases outside the gene matches: 13. Here the CDR3 reads CASSLRGASGLSYNEQFF. In DNA form, the CDR3 reads TGTGCCAGCAGCCTCAGAGGGGCTAGCGGACTCTCCTACAATGAGCAGTTCTTC.

The V gene is TRBV28, the J gene TRBJ2-7; 7 bases map to TRBD1. Germline CDR1 and CDR2: MDHEN and SYDVKM. This CDR3 has 15 amino acids. V lost 7 bases, J lost 0 bases, and 9 bases stayed unmatched. The CDR3 region is CASIGDSSSSYEQYF. DNA of the CDR3: TGTGCCAGCATAGGGGACAGTTCTTCCTCCTACGAGCAGTACTTC. Variable domain in full (rest from reference TRBV28 and TRBJ2-7): DVKVTQSSRYLVKRTGEKVFLECVQDMDHENMFWYRQDPGLGLRLIYFSYDVKMKEKGDIPEGYSVSREKKERFSLILESASTNQTSMYLCASIGDSSSSYEQYFGPGTRLTVT.

Judged by abundance, this clone is medium-sized. The genes are TRBV7-6 and TRBJ1-1; no reliable D call. Between the trimmed V and J ends, which lost 1 base and 0 bases, there was a span of 6 bases. The germline V gene encodes CDR1 SGHVS and CDR2 FNYEAQ. The CDR3 extends over 14 amino acids. The CDR3 DNA is TGTGCCAGCAGCTTAGAAGGGCTGAACACTGAAGCTTTCTTT. It yields the protein CASSLEGLNTEAFF.

The gene calls are TRBV11-3 and TRBJ2-1; D might be TRBD2 (5 bases). Germline assignment: CDR1 SGHNT and CDR2 YENEEA. This CDR3 spans 15 amino acids. V was cut by 3 bases and J by 2 bases, with 11 bases left in between. CDR3: CASSFPGSTYNEQFF. The CDR3 bases are TGTGCCAGCAGCTTCCCGGGGAGCACCTACAATGAGCAGTTCTTC.

The J gene is TRBJ2-1, the V gene TRBV5-1; TRBD1 matches 8 bases. Germline V lookup: CDR1 SGHRS, CDR2 YFSETQ. V shed 2 bases and J 1 base; nucleotides not matched to a gene: 2. The length of the CDR3 is 15 residues. CDR3 loop: CASSFRQGSYNEQFF. CDR3 coding DNA: TGCGCCAGCAGCTTCCGACAGGGGTCCTACAATGAGCAGTTCTTC.

This clone was counted between two and nine times. The V and J genes are TRBV28 and TRBJ1-1; D unclear. Trimming stripped 7 bases from V and 0 bases from J, with 12 bases between. The CDR3 consists of 14 residues. From germline, CDR1 is MDHEN and CDR2 SYDVKM. The CDR3 is CASTLDILNTEAFF. The CDR3 bases are TGTGCCAGCACCCTTGACATCCTGAACACTGAAGCTTTCTTT. Full variable domain (rest looked up from reference TRBV28 and TRBJ1-1): DVKVTQSSRYLVKRTGEKVFLECVQDMDHENMFWYRQDPGLGLRLIYFSYDVKMKEKGDIPEGYSVSREKKERFSLILESASTNQTSMYLCASTLDILNTEAFFGQGTRLTVV.

The chain is built from TRBV6-6 and TRBJ2-7; TRBD2 aligns across 7 bases. Germline V CDR1 and CDR2: MNHNY, SVGAGI (reference sequence). This CDR3 region has 14 residues. The V segment lost 3 bases and the J segment 3 bases; nucleotides outside the gene matches: 5. The CDR3 nucleotides read TGTGCCAGCAGTTATGAGGCTAGCGGCTACGAGCAGTACTTC. It specifies CASSYEASGYEQYF.

This chain joins TRBV7-3 and TRBJ2-7; tentatively, D is TRBD2 (5 bases). This CDR3 is built from 14 residues. V was shortened by 2 bases and J by 0 bases, with 8 bases between the two germline ends. Per the germline V gene, CDR1 is SGHTA and CDR2 is FQGTGA. CDR3 nucleotides: TGTGCCAGCAGCTTACGGAGGCCCTCCTACGAGCAGTACTTC. This sequence encodes CASSLRRPSYEQYF. The whole variable domain, filled in from reference TRBV7-3 and TRBJ2-7, reads GAGVSQTPSNKVTEKGKYVELRCDPISGHTALYWYRQSLGQGPEFLIYFQGTGAADDSGLPNDRFFAVRPEGSVSTLKIQRTERGDSAVYLCASSLRRPSYEQYFGPGTRLTVT.

V is TRBV10-1 and J is TRBJ2-1; D is unclear. Trimming removed 0 bases at V and 7 bases at J, with 13 bases between. CDR3 length: 15 residues. Looked up from germline, CDR1 is WNHNN and CDR2 is SYGVQD (reference sequence). The CDR3 DNA sequence: TGCGCCAGCAGTGAGTCTTTAAGTGGGCGGAATGAGCAGTTCTTC. It is translated as CASSESLSGRNEQFF.

The chain combines TRBV5-4 with TRBJ2-7; weak D call: TRBD1 (6 bases). Deletions cut 5 bases from V and 2 bases from J, with 17 bases between. CDR1 and CDR2 from the germline V gene are SGHNT and YYREEE (reference sequence). The CDR3 is made up of 15 amino acids. CDR3 protein: CASRLQGHSPYEQYF. The CDR3 DNA sequence: TGTGCCAGCAGACTACAGGGACATTCGCCCTACGAGCAGTACTTC.

The chain combines TRBV30 with TRBJ1-5, with D unresolved. Trimming removed 4 bases at V and 7 bases at J, with 8 bases between. The length of the CDR3 is 11 residues. Germline assignment: CDR1 GTSNPN and CDR2 SVGIG (reference sequence). CDR3 in amino acids: CAWKSRQPQHF. As DNA, the CDR3 is TGTGCCTGGAAGTCTAGGCAGCCCCAGCATTTT.

The chain has TRBV5-1 and TRBJ2-2; D is perhaps TRBD2 (5 bases). Germline V CDR1 and CDR2: SGHRS, YFSETQ. Trimming left V 4 bases short and J 6 bases short, with 28 bases between. This CDR3 comprises 19 residues. The CDR3 sequence: CASSPLGVVGGGSAGELFF. The CDR3 DNA sequence: TGCGCCAGCAGCCCACTCGGGGTAGTAGGAGGAGGAAGCGCCGGGGAGCTGTTTTTT.

This chain links TRBV27 with TRBJ2-7, with 9 nucleotides matching TRBD2. J lost 3 bases, V lost 4 bases, and 7 bases had no gene match. From germline, CDR1 is MNHEY and CDR2 SMNVEV (reference sequence). The length of the CDR3 is 15 residues. CDR3 sequence: CASSSVAGEHYEQYF. The CDR3 DNA reads as TGTGCCAGCAGTTCCGTAGCGGGAGAGCACTACGAGCAGTACTTC.

The chain joins TRBV2 to TRBJ2-1, with 12 bases lining up with TRBD2. J gave up 0 bases and V 7 bases, and 10 bases lay outside the gene matches. Germline lookup yields CDR1 SNHLY and CDR2 FYNNEI. The CDR3 runs to 18 residues. CDR3 protein: CASTRTSGNSASYNEQFF. The DNA for the CDR3 is TGTGCCAGCACTAGGACTAGCGGGAACTCCGCCTCCTACAATGAGCAGTTCTTC.

Only a few counts were recorded for this clone. The genes are TRBV2 and TRBJ1-1, with a weak D call TRBD1 (6 bases). Germline assignment: CDR1 SNHLY and CDR2 FYNNEI. The CDR3 contains 14 residues. The V end was cut by 10 bases, the J end by 4 bases, with 19 bases between. CDR3 protein: CATSQQGPSTEAFF. CDR3 nucleotide sequence: TGTGCCACCAGCCAACAGGGCCCCTCCACTGAAGCTTTCTTT.

The genes are TRBV6-5 and TRBJ1-5; D unclear. CDR1 MNHEY and CDR2 SVGAGI come from the germline V gene. The CDR3 sequence is 12 residues long. V dropped 6 bases and J dropped 6 bases, with 9 bases sitting between them. As DNA, the CDR3 is TGTGCCAGCAGCCCAATAGGTCAGCCCCAGCATTTT. Protein sequence: CASSPIGQPQHF.

This rearrangement joins TRBV7-8 to TRBJ2-1, with TRBD2 identical over 13 bases. This CDR3 is built from 16 residues. CDR1 is SGHVS and CDR2 is FQNEAQ in the germline V gene. Trimming cost V 4 bases and J 2 bases; bases outside gene matches: 2. CDR3 DNA: TGTGCCAGCAGCTCAGGGACTAGCGGGACCTACAATGAGCAGTTCTTC. Amino acid sequence: CASSSGTSGTYNEQFF. The full variable domain, with the rest looked up from reference TRBV7-8 and TRBJ2-1, is GAGVSQSPRYKVAKRGQDVALRCDPISGHVSLFWYQQALGQGPEFLTYFQNEAQLDKSGLPSDRFFAERPEGSVSTLKIQRTQQEDSAVYLCASSSGTSGTYNEQFFGPGTRLTVL.